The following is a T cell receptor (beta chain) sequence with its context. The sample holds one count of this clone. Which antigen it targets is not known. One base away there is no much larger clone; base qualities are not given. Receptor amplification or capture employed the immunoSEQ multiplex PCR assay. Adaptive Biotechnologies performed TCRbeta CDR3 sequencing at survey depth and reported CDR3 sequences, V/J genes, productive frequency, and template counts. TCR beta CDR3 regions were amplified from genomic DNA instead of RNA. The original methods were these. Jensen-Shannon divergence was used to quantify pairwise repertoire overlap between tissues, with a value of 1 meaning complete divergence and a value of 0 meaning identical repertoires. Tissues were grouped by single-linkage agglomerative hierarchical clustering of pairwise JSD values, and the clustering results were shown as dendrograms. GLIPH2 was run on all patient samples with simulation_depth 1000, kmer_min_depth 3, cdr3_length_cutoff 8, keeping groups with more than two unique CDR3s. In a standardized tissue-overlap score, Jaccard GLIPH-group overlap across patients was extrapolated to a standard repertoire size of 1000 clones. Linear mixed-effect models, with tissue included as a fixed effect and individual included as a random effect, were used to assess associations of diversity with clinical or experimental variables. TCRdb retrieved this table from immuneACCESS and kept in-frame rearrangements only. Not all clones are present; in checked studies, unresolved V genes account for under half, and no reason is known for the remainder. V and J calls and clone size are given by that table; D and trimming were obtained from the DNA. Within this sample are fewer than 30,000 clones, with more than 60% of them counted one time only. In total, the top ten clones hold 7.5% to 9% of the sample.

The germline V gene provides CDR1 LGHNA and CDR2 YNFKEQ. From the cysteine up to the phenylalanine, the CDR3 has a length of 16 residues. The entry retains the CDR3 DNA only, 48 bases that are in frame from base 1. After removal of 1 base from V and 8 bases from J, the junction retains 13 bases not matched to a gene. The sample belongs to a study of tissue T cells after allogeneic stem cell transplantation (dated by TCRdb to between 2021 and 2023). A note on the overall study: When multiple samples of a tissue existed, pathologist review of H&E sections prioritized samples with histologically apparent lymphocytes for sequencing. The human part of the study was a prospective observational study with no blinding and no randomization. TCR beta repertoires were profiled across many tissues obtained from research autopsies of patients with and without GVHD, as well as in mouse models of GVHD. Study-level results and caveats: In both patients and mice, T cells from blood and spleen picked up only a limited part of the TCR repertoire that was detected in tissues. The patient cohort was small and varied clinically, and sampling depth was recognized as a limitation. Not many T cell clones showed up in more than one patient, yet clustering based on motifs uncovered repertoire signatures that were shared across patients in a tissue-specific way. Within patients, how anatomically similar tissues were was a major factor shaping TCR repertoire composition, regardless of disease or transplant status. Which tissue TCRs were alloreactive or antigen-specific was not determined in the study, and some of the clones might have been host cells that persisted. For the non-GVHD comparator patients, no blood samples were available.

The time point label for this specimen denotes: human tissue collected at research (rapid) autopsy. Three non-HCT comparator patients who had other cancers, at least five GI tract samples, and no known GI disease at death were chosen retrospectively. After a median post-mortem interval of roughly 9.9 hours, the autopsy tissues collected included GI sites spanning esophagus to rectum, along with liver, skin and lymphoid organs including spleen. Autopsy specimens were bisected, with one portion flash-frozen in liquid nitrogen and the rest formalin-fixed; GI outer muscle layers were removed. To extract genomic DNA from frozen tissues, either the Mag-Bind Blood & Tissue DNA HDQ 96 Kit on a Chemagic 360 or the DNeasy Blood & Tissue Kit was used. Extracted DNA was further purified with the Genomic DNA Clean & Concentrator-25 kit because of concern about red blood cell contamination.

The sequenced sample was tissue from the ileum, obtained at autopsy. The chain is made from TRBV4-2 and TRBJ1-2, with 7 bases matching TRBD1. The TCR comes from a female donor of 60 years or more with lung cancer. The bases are TGTGCCAGCAGCCAAGCAGAGGGGGCGCGTTCCTACGGCTACACCTTC. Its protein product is CASSQAEGARSYGYTF.